This TCR beta chain emerged from a study of T cells in Graves' hyperthyroidism and ophthalmopathy. The CDR3 consists of 12 residues. V was pared by 8 bases and J by 5 bases, with 3 bases of the junction left unmatched. CDR1 is ENHRY and CDR2 is SYGVKD in the germline V gene. Uncontrolled infection, other autoimmune disease, pregnancy or lactation barred patients from enrollment. Based on clinical symptoms, serum thyroxine and TRAb, thyroid ultrasound and orbital computed tomography, diagnoses were reached. RNA transcripts provided the source from which TCR beta CDR3 regions were amplified. The HTBI primer set served for first-round RT-PCR of the TCR CDR3. MiXCR, run by TCRdb on the multiplex PCR reads, gives a single entry per CDR3 protein. The sample yields 300,000 to 350,000 distinct CDR3 sequences, roughly 21% seen once. This clonotype was seen only a few times.

The chain carries TRBV10-3 and TRBJ2-1; 7 bases map to TRBD2. The receptor's source is a woman between 45 and 65 years old with Graves' hyperthyroidism. The source material was blood. The CDR3 loop is CAIASGNNEQFF. The CDR3 nucleotides read TGTGCCATCGCTAGCGGAAACAATGAGCAGTTCTTC.